This record concerns one TCR beta chain sequence. Its antigen is as yet unknown. Germline V gene lookup returns CDR1 SGHRS and CDR2 YFSETQ. With V trimmed by 4 bases and J by 8 bases, 13 bases remained unmatched. The CDR3 has 16 residues. These data are taken from a study of sequential checkpoint blockade in melanoma. Study as a whole: First-line arms were nivolumab then ipilimumab, or the reverse, randomized 1:1. TCRbeta immunosequencing was performed on DNA from more than 75 pretreatment melanoma tumor samples. Study-level points and caveats: Rising tumor T-cell fraction and clonality meant about 30 times likelier benefit.

Treatment denoted: randomized to nivolumab then ipilimumab (arm A) or the reverse (arm B). Some clones are missing from TCRdb's copy, which holds only in-frame ones; the method was immunoSEQ multiplex PCR. This table has 8,000 or so clones, 23% appearing once. The origin of this receptor is a human donor with melanoma. The chain carries TRBV5-1 and TRBJ2-1; 9 nucleotides line up with TRBD2. Sequencing used tumor tissue (inferred from file names), obtained from a patient given nivolumab and ipilimumab in sequence. The CDR3 bases are TGCGCCAGCAGCCTTCTGGCGGGAGGGAATATGGATGAGCAGTTCTTC. It codes for CASSLLAGGNMDEQFF.